A single sample gave rise to the 32 T cell receptor beta chains below, sequenced in a study of blood T cells in healthy people across ages. A sample-barcoded 5' primer and a J-beta primer mix were used in a second PCR of roughly 7 to 11 cycles. Each CDR3 protein gets one entry after TCRdb re-called the 5' RACE reads with MiXCR. The sample gives 1,800,000 or so distinct CDR3 sequences, roughly two fifths of which show up once; 23% is in the top ten. The sequencing input was blood. The receptors originated from a human donor in good health.

The chain links TRBV7-8 to TRBJ1-1; possible D gene TRBD1, 5 bases. CDR1 SGHVS and CDR2 FQNEAQ come from the germline V gene. The CDR3 runs 16 residues. Deletions cut 3 bases from V and 0 bases from J, with 14 bases between. DNA for the CDR3: TGTGCCAGCAGCTTTCCAGGGAAGCAGATGAACACTGAAGCTTTCTTT. This encodes CASSFPGKQMNTEAFF.

This clonotype was recorded a few times. This CDR3 is CASSQVGGGNEQFF. CDR3 in DNA: TGCGCCAGCAGCCAAGTTGGGGGGGGCAATGAGCAGTTCTTC. The rearrangement links TRBV4-3 to TRBJ2-1; 7 bases align to TRBD2. This CDR3 has 14 residues. In germline, CDR1 is LGHNA, CDR2 YSLEER. J lost 6 bases, V lost 1 base, and 3 bases had no gene match.

The chain has TRBV5-1 and TRBJ2-5; D is perhaps TRBD1 (6 bases). Trimming removed 3 bases from V and 5 bases from J, with 14 bases in between. CDR1 and CDR2 (germline): SGHRS, YFSETQ. This CDR3 region has 14 residues. The CDR3 coding sequence is TGCGCCAGCAGCTGGGACACTTCTAGGGAGACCCAGTACTTC. It codes for CASSWDTSRETQYF.

V usage is TRBV7-2 and J usage is TRBJ2-1; 9 positions match TRBD2. The CDR3 is 15 residues long. In germline, CDR1 is SGHTA, CDR2 FQGNSA. V shed 4 bases and J 7 bases; nucleotides not matched to a gene: 8. CDR3 region: CASSSPGLAGNEQFF. CDR3 coding DNA: TGTGCCAGCAGCTCGCCGGGACTAGCAGGGAATGAGCAGTTCTTC.

This clonotype has a handful of counts. V is TRBV7-2 and J is TRBJ2-5; 8 positions agree with TRBD2. The CDR3 contains 15 residues. Germline V gene lookup returns CDR1 SGHTA and CDR2 FQGNSA. With V trimmed by 2 bases and J by 7 bases, 9 bases remained unmatched. CDR3 sequence reads: CASSLLDSAGGTQYF. The CDR3 coding sequence is TGTGCCAGCAGCTTATTGGACAGCGCGGGGGGGACCCAGTACTTC.

Points on this clonotype: This may be a read error: a much more frequent sequence differs by one nucleotide. The rearrangement joins TRBV29-1 to TRBJ2-5; D perhaps matches TRBD1 (6 bases). This CDR3 comprises 14 residues. Germline CDR1 is SQVTM and CDR2 is ANQGSEA. The CDR3 here is CSVLDRSDQETLYF. CDR3 coding DNA: TGCAGCGTCTTAGACAGGTCCGACCAAGAGACCCTGTACTTC.

The V and J genes are TRBV7-9 and TRBJ1-1; D gene uncertain. With 5 bases removed from V and 6 bases from J, the gap between germline ends came to 13 bases. Germline CDR1 is SEHNR and CDR2 is FQNEAQ (reference sequence). CDR3 size: 13 residues. The CDR3: CASSPTRTSEAFF. CDR3 DNA sequence: TGTGCCAGCAGCCCAACCCGAACGTCTGAAGCTTTCTTT.

The chain has TRBV11-3 and TRBJ2-6, with TRBD1 matching over 9 bases. The CDR3 has 18 amino acids. Germline CDR1 reads SGHNT; CDR2 reads YENEEA. Losses at the gene ends were 6 bases for V and 2 bases for J; bases not matched to a gene: 11. DNA for the CDR3: TGTGCCAGCAGTCGTCCGGGACAGGGTATCACTGGGGCCAACGTCCTGACTTTC. Its translation: CASSRPGQGITGANVLTF.

CDR3 region: CASSYRASNSPLHF. The DNA of the CDR3 is TGTGCCAGCAGTTACCGGGCCTCTAATTCACCCCTCCACTTT. The V call is TRBV6-6, the J call TRBJ1-6; D gene uncertain. Trimming took 2 bases from V and 6 from J, leaving 8 bases between them. The CDR3 totals 14 residues. Germline V gives CDR1 MNHNY, CDR2 SVGAGI (reference sequence).

A few counts support this clonotype. This chain uses TRBV7-2 with TRBJ1-1; no clear D. CDR1 is SGHTA, CDR2 FQGNSA, per germline. Trimming left V 2 bases short and J 0 bases short, with 7 bases between. This CDR3 spans 14 amino acids. The CDR3 sequence is CASSLTRMNTEAFF. CDR3 nucleotides: TGTGCCAGCAGCTTAACACGGATGAACACTGAAGCTTTCTTT.

In this sample, this clonotype turned up many times. The CDR3 DNA sequence: TGTGCCAGTTTGAGGTACAATGAGCAGTTCTTC. As protein: CASLRYNEQFF. The chain combines TRBV5-8 with TRBJ2-1, with D uncertain. Germline CDR1 is SGHTS and CDR2 is YDEGEE. CDR3 length: 11 amino acids. V dropped 8 bases and J dropped 4 bases, with 7 bases sitting between them.

This clonotype came up many times. This chain links TRBV12-3 or TRBV12-4 with TRBJ2-5, with 9 bases aligning to TRBD1. The CDR3 contains 13 residues. V lost 6 bases, J lost 4 bases, and 3 bases stayed unmatched. CDR3 loop: CASSPTGGETQYF. As DNA, the CDR3 is TGTGCCAGCAGCCCGACAGGGGGAGAGACCCAGTACTTC.

The chain links TRBV5-6 to TRBJ2-1, with D perhaps TRBD1 (6 bases). Germline CDR1 is SGHDT and CDR2 is YYEEEE. Trimming removed 1 base from V and 2 bases from J, with 10 bases in between. The CDR3 has 15 residues. The CDR3 DNA reads as TGTGCCAGCAGCTTGTGGGGGCTTCCCTACAATGAGCAGTTCTTC. This codes for CASSLWGLPYNEQFF.

V usage is TRBV27 and J usage is TRBJ1-2, with 7 nucleotides matching TRBD1. The CDR3 has 15 amino acids. V shed 4 bases, J shed 1 base, and the junction held 6 bases outside the gene matches. Per the germline V gene, CDR1 is MNHEY and CDR2 is SMNVEV (reference sequence). CDR3 protein: CASSSPSGGNYGYTF. The DNA for the CDR3 is TGTGCCAGCAGTTCACCCTCAGGGGGTAACTATGGCTACACCTTC.

The chain is built from TRBV4-1 and TRBJ1-2; D call uncertain. The V end was cut by 6 bases, the J end by 6 bases, with 17 bases between. Germline V gene lookup returns CDR1 MGHRA and CDR2 YSYEKL. The CDR3 consists of 14 residues. The CDR3 loop reads CASSIIPTRDGYTF. CDR3 in DNA: TGCGCCAGCAGTATAATTCCCACCCGGGATGGCTACACCTTC.

The CDR3 DNA sequence: TGTGCCAGCAGTTACTCAAGGGAGAGTCACCCCCAGCATTTT. Amino acids: CASSYSRESHPQHF. This chain links TRBV6-6 with TRBJ1-5; D not resolved. Germline lookup yields CDR1 MNHNY and CDR2 SVGAGI (reference sequence). This CDR3 has 14 residues. V lost 0 bases and J lost 10, with 13 bases in between.

This chain joins TRBV12-3 or TRBV12-4 and TRBJ1-5; TRBD1 aligns across 7 bases. Trimming at V came to 1 base and at J to 3 bases, leaving 15 bases not matched to a gene. The CDR3 spans 19 residues. CDR3 in amino acids: CASSLVGEGALRINQPQHF. CDR3 bases: TGTGCCAGCAGTTTAGTAGGTGAGGGGGCCCTAAGAATCAATCAGCCCCAGCATTTT.

The V call is TRBV12-3 or TRBV12-4, the J call TRBJ2-5, with 7 bases that match TRBD1. The J call could be wrong; TRBJ2-7 is a better fit for the DNA end. The CDR3 loop spans 20 amino acids. The CDR3 here is CASSLAGRWDREGDPYEQYF. The DNA for the CDR3 is TGTGCCAGCAGTTTAGCAGGGCGTTGGGACAGAGAGGGGGATCCATACGAGCAGTACTTC.

V is TRBV29-1 and J is TRBJ2-5; D ambiguous. The CDR3 has 13 amino acids. Germline lookup yields CDR1 SQVTM and CDR2 ANQGSEA. V dropped 5 bases and J dropped 2 bases, with 12 bases sitting between them. CDR3 nucleotide sequence: TGCAGCGTTCGTAAGATTCATCAAGAGACCCAGTACTTC. It is translated as CSVRKIHQETQYF. Together with reference TRBV29-1 and TRBJ2-5, the CDR3 gives the full variable domain: SAVISQKPSRDICQRGTSLTIQCQVDSQVTMMFWYRQQPGQSLTLIATANQGSEATYESGFVIDKFPISRPNLTFSTLTVSNMSPEDSSIYLCSVRKIHQETQYFGPGTRLLVL.

This clonotype was seen a few times. The junction departs from germline at one end; a sequencing error may be responsible. This sequence joins TRBV6-2 or TRBV6-3 and TRBJ2-5, with D possibly matching TRBD2 (7 bases). CDR3 length equals 14 residues. Germline values: CDR1 MNHEY, CDR2 SVGEGT. The CDR3 sequence is CTSRAGGQQETQYF. The CDR3 DNA reads TGTACCAGCAGAGCCGGGGGGCAGCAAGAGACCCAGTACTTC.

There are a few counts of this clonotype. V is TRBV28 and J is TRBJ2-7, with 8 bases identical to TRBD1. The CDR3 has 14 amino acids. After removal of 10 bases from V and 3 bases from J, the junction contained 11 bases not matched to a gene. The germline gives CDR1 MDHEN, CDR2 SYDVKM. CDR3 region: CATYPDRDYYEQYF. The DNA for the CDR3 is TGTGCCACCTACCCGGACAGGGATTACTACGAGCAGTACTTC.

This clonotype showed up just a few times. The V call is TRBV9, the J call TRBJ2-7; the D gene is possibly TRBD1 (6 bases). This CDR3 is 13 amino acids long. Trimming stripped 4 bases from V and 5 bases from J, with 13 bases between. Per germline, CDR1 SGDLS and CDR2 YYNGEE. This CDR3 reads CASSRGHWDEQYF. CDR3 coding DNA: TGTGCCAGCAGCAGGGGACATTGGGACGAGCAGTACTTC.

The chain joins TRBV7-9 to TRBJ1-2, with D perhaps matching TRBD1 (5 bases). This CDR3 region has 13 residues. Germline V gene lookup returns CDR1 SEHNR and CDR2 FQNEAQ (reference sequence). V lost 5 bases and J lost 4, with 11 bases in between. The CDR3 DNA follows: TGTGCCAGCAGCCGCAGGGACCGCTATGGCTACACCTTC. As protein: CASSRRDRYGYTF. Full variable domain (missing parts from reference TRBV7-9 and TRBJ1-2): DTGVSQNPRHKITKRGQNVTFRCDPISEHNRLYWYRQTLGQGPEFLTYFQNEAQLEKSRLLSDRFSAERPKGSFSTLEIQRTEQGDSAMYLCASSRRDRYGYTFGSGTRLTVV.

The chain uses TRBV18 and TRBJ1-1; D not resolved. The CDR3 contains 13 residues. The germline V gene has CDR1 KGHSH and CDR2 LQKENI. Deletions cut 1 base from V and 1 base from J, with 4 bases between. The CDR3 region has the DNA TGTGCCAGCTCACCACTCCAGAACACTGAAGCTTTCTTT. The encoded protein is CASSPLQNTEAFF.

The chain has TRBV7-9 and TRBJ2-7; TRBD1 matches 8 bases. Germline assignment: CDR1 SEHNR and CDR2 FQNEAQ (reference sequence). V lost 0 bases and J lost 6; bases outside the gene matches: 10. This CDR3 region has 16 residues. CDR3 residues: CASSLATTGGGGEQYF. In DNA form, the CDR3 reads TGTGCCAGCAGCTTAGCGACAACAGGGGGTGGAGGCGAGCAGTACTTC.

A few counts support this clonotype. This chain connects TRBV4-1 to TRBJ1-4; D perhaps matches TRBD1 (5 bases). Trimming took 3 bases from V and 8 from J, leaving 10 bases between them. Germline-derived CDR1 and CDR2 are MGHRA and YSYEKL. This CDR3 region has 13 residues. DNA for the CDR3: TGCGCCAGCAGCCAGTCGGGGGAAGAAAAACTGTTTTTT. It yields the protein CASSQSGEEKLFF.

Many counts were recorded for this clonotype. The chain employs TRBV10-3 and TRBJ1-2; D gene uncertain. V was pared by 8 bases and J by 0 bases, with 16 bases between. Per the germline V gene, CDR1 is ENHRY and CDR2 is SYGVKD. The length of the CDR3 is 15 residues. The CDR3 DNA sequence: TGTGCCATCTTTACCGGGTCCCGATCTAACTATGGCTACACCTTC. Translated: CAIFTGSRSNYGYTF.

This clonotype was found a few times. The chain uses TRBV12-3 or TRBV12-4 and TRBJ1-2; perhaps TRBD1 as D (5 bases). The V end was cut by 1 base, the J end by 8 bases, with 11 bases between. The CDR3 is 13 amino acids. The CDR3 region is CASSLGRPGGYTF. CDR3 bases: TGTGCCAGCAGTTTAGGGCGGCCAGGGGGCTACACCTTC.

This clonotype was picked up a small number of times. J is TRBJ2-4 and V is TRBV20-1; 9 nucleotides match TRBD2. The CDR3 sequence is 13 residues long. CDR1 and CDR2 from the germline V gene are DFQATT and SNEGSKA (reference sequence). The ends lost 6 bases at V and 5 bases at J; junction bases unmatched: 5. This CDR3 is CSAQTSGQNIQYF. In DNA, the CDR3 is TGCAGTGCGCAGACTAGCGGCCAAAACATTCAGTACTTC.

This clonotype has just a few counts. This chain uses TRBV29-1 with TRBJ2-7; 10 nucleotides match TRBD2. Losses at the gene ends were 0 bases for V and 4 bases for J; bases not matched to a gene: 9. CDR3 length equals 16 residues. From germline, CDR1 is SQVTM and CDR2 ANQGSEA. CDR3 DNA: TGCAGCGTTGAAGATTCGAGCGGGGGGGGTTCTTACGAGCAGTACTTC. Translated, it gives CSVEDSSGGGSYEQYF.

The chain carries TRBV6-5 and TRBJ1-1, with D maybe TRBD1 (6 bases). Germline values: CDR1 MNHEY, CDR2 SVGAGI. CDR3 length: 14 amino acids. V was shortened by 4 bases and J by 7 bases, with 16 bases between the two germline ends. CDR3 bases: TGTGCCAGCAGTTTGGGGGGCTACAGGAGTGAAGCTTTCTTT. It codes for CASSLGGYRSEAFF.

This CDR3 is CASSPGFRGYTF. CDR3 nucleotide sequence: TGTGCCAGCTCACCAGGGTTCCGAGGCTACACCTTC. J is TRBJ1-2 and V is TRBV18; D not certain. This CDR3 comprises 12 residues. Trimming removed 2 bases from V and 8 bases from J, with 9 bases in between. Per the germline V gene, CDR1 is KGHSH and CDR2 is LQKENI.